What follows are 14 T cell receptor beta chains derived from one specimen sequenced in a study of cytomegalovirus exposure and HLA in healthy donors. Use of 60 Vbeta and 13 Jbeta primers characterized the PCR. Assay: immunoSEQ multiplex PCR; the TCRdb copy retains only in-frame clones and omits some. The sample records 150,000 to 200,000 clones, roughly four fifths being singletons. The sample was PBMCs. The origin of the receptors is a woman younger than 45 in good health and CMV-seronegative.

V is TRBV11-2 and J is TRBJ1-2; 7 bases match TRBD1. V shed 0 bases and J 7 bases; nucleotides not matched to a gene: 8. Per the germline V gene, CDR1 is SGHAT and CDR2 is FQNNGV. This CDR3 is 15 amino acids long. CDR3 amino acids: CASSLEAGQSSGYTF. CDR3 nucleotides: TGTGCCAGCAGCTTAGAGGCGGGACAGAGCTCTGGCTACACCTTC.

The rearrangement joins TRBV6-4 to TRBJ2-2; D is perhaps TRBD2 (6 bases). Trimming cost V 3 bases and J 4 bases, with 9 bases left between them. Germline assignment: CDR1 MRHNA and CDR2 SNTAGT. CDR3 length: 14 residues. CDR3 residues: CASSEGGATGELFF. CDR3 in DNA: TGTGCCAGCAGTGAGGGCGGGGCCACCGGGGAGCTGTTTTTT.

The chain recombines TRBV7-2 with TRBJ1-3; D is unclear. Trimming shortened V by 5 bases and J by 2 bases, and 10 bases separated the two germline ends. The germline V gene has CDR1 SGHTA and CDR2 FQGNSA. The CDR3 extends over 14 amino acids. The CDR3 region is CASSQTVAGNTIYF. The CDR3 nucleotides read TGTGCCAGCAGCCAAACAGTTGCTGGAAACACCATATATTTT.

This clone was seen a single time. The rearrangement joins TRBV5-4 to TRBJ1-2; D remains unclear. Trimming cost V 0 bases and J 3 bases, with 6 bases left between them. The CDR3 runs to 13 residues. Germline-derived CDR1 and CDR2 are SGHNT and YYREEE (reference sequence). The CDR3: CASSLDGDYGYTF. The CDR3, as DNA: TGTGCCAGCAGCTTGGACGGAGACTATGGCTACACCTTC. Full variable domain (remainder filled in from reference TRBV5-4 and TRBJ1-2): ETGVTQSPTHLIKTRGQQVTLRCSSQSGHNTVSWYQQALGQGPQFIFQYYREEENGRGNFPPRFSGLQFPNYSSELNVNALELDDSALYLCASSLDGDYGYTFGSGTRLTVV.

The J gene is TRBJ1-1, the V gene TRBV7-2; D remains ambiguous. The germline V gene encodes CDR1 SGHTA and CDR2 FQGNSA. The V gene lost 5 bases and the J gene lost 3 bases, with 10 bases spanning the gap. The CDR3 runs to 13 residues. CDR3 sequence reads: CASSRSGYTEAFF. In nucleotides, the CDR3 is TGTGCCAGCAGCCGCAGCGGGTACACTGAAGCTTTCTTT.

V usage is TRBV19 and J usage is TRBJ2-2; D is unclear. Germline CDR1 LNHDA, CDR2 SQIVND (reference sequence). Deletions cut 4 bases from V and 1 base from J, with 10 bases between. The CDR3 extends over 15 amino acids. CDR3 sequence reads: CASSKQAMNTGELFF. DNA of the CDR3: TGTGCCAGTAGTAAGCAGGCCATGAACACCGGGGAGCTGTTTTTT.

This chain connects TRBV4-1 to TRBJ2-3; a possible D gene is TRBD2 (6 bases). Germline CDR1 reads MGHRA; CDR2 reads YSYEKL. The CDR3 is made up of 16 amino acids. Deletions cut 1 base from V and 0 bases from J, with 11 bases between. As DNA, the CDR3 is TGCGCCAGCAGCCAAGGGATTAGCGGTAGCACAGATACGCAGTATTTT. It codes for CASSQGISGSTDTQYF.

The rearrangement uses TRBV19 and TRBJ2-3, with D possibly TRBD1 on 6 matching bases. Trimming took off 6 bases at V and 4 bases at J, with 17 bases between the two ends. The CDR3 runs to 15 residues. Germline CDR1 LNHDA, CDR2 SQIVND (reference sequence). CDR3 residues: CASSLTGMGADTQYF. CDR3 bases: TGTGCCAGTAGCCTCACAGGGATGGGGGCAGATACGCAGTATTTT. Full variable domain (remainder filled in from reference TRBV19 and TRBJ2-3): DGGITQSPKYLFRKEGQNVTLSCEQNLNHDAMYWYRQDPGQGLRLIYYSQIVNDFQKGDIAEGYSVSREKKESFPLTVTSAQKNPTAFYLCASSLTGMGADTQYFGPGTRLTVL.

This chain uses TRBV6-5 with TRBJ2-1; 10 nucleotides align to TRBD1. This CDR3 contains 15 residues. The V gene end was trimmed by 1 base and the J gene end by 15 bases; junction bases not matched to a gene: 12. The germline V gene has CDR1 MNHEY and CDR2 SVGAGI. The CDR3 nucleotides are TGTGCCAGCAGTTACTTAGACAAAAGACAGGGGGCTTTGTTCTTC. Protein product: CASSYLDKRQGALFF.

The J gene is TRBJ1-5, the V gene TRBV19; 11 nucleotides align to TRBD1. The germline V gene has CDR1 LNHDA and CDR2 SQIVND (reference sequence). J was trimmed by 0 bases and V by 3 bases; bases with no gene match: 4. This CDR3 comprises 17 residues. CDR3 DNA: TGTGCCAGTAGTATTTGGGGGACAGGGGGTAGCAATCAGCCCCAGCATTTT. It encodes CASSIWGTGGSNQPQHF. Filled out from reference TRBV19 and TRBJ1-5, the complete variable domain reads DGGITQSPKYLFRKEGQNVTLSCEQNLNHDAMYWYRQDPGQGLRLIYYSQIVNDFQKGDIAEGYSVSREKKESFPLTVTSAQKNPTAFYLCASSIWGTGGSNQPQHFGDGTRLSIL.

CDR3 DNA sequence: TGTGCCAGTAGTAGTACGGGCTATGGCTACACCTTC. It codes for CASSSTGYGYTF. The chain carries TRBV19 and TRBJ1-2; D uncertain. V was pared by 4 bases and J by 4 bases, with 7 bases between. CDR1 is LNHDA and CDR2 is SQIVND in the germline V gene (reference sequence). The CDR3 loop spans 12 amino acids.

V usage is TRBV5-6 and J usage is TRBJ2-7, with TRBD1 as a possible D gene (5 bases). V lost 0 bases and J 2 bases, leaving 12 bases between the germline ends. CDR3 length: 15 amino acids. Germline-derived CDR1 and CDR2 are SGHDT and YYEEEE. CDR3 in amino acids: CASSLDDSIAYEQYF. For the CDR3, the DNA is TGTGCCAGCAGCTTGGACGACAGTATAGCCTACGAGCAGTACTTC.

This chain connects TRBV5-1 to TRBJ2-7, with TRBD1 identical over 7 bases. J was trimmed by 5 bases and V by 5 bases; bases with no gene match: 7. This CDR3 has 13 residues. The V gene's germline CDR1 is SGHRS and CDR2 YFSETQ. The CDR3 protein is CASRTGVSDEQYF. DNA of the CDR3: TGCGCCAGCAGAACAGGGGTAAGCGACGAGCAGTACTTC.

The chain combines TRBV28 with TRBJ1-6; 11 bases are a match to TRBD1. V lost 5 bases, J lost 9 bases, and 6 bases stayed unmatched. The CDR3 sequence is 15 residues long. Germline lookup yields CDR1 MDHEN and CDR2 SYDVKM. The CDR3 region is CASSLGTGGGSPLHF. CDR3 DNA: TGTGCCAGCAGTCTGGGGACAGGGGGGGGTTCACCCCTCCACTTT.